This TCR beta chain was sequenced during a study of CD8 T cells in ankylosing spondylitis. Germline loops: CDR1 SGHRS, CDR2 YFSETQ. V shed 4 bases and J 7 bases; nucleotides not matched to a gene: 3. The CDR3 sequence is 14 residues long. This clonotype has only a few counts. In TCRdb, the 5' RACE reads were re-called with MiXCR into one record per CDR3 protein. The sample has about 280,000 distinct CDR3 sequences, around 20% seen once. The TCR was taken from a male donor with ankylosing spondylitis or in good health (not recorded which). The specimen sequenced was blood, either unsorted or a sorted T cell fraction (not recorded which). The chain uses TRBV5-1 and TRBJ2-2; TRBD2 aligns across 11 bases. CDR3 residues: CASSSGTSGGELFF. The CDR3 coding sequence is TGCGCCAGCAGCAGCGGGACTAGCGGCGGGGAGCTGTTTTTT.